This TCR beta chain was identified during a study of blood T cell repertoires in COVID-19. Here immunoSEQ multiplex PCR was the method, and the copy in TCRdb shows in-frame clones only, minus some. The sample carries approximately 210,000 clones, roughly four fifths recorded once. The V gene's germline CDR1 is SGHNT and CDR2 YYREEE (reference sequence). The CDR3 contains 15 residues. The sequencing sample was made of peripheral blood. The chain has TRBV5-4 and TRBJ1-6; 7 bases map to TRBD1. This sequence was found in an elderly woman with COVID-19, enrolled during active disease. In DNA, the CDR3 is TGTGCTATGGGCCCAGGGGGCTCCTATAATTCACCCCTCCACTTT. Translation: CAMGPGGSYNSPLHF.